The clone carrying this T cell receptor (beta chain) was detected only a few times. Original methodology: The assay estimated nucleated cells by amplifying reference gene primers. Profiling relied on immunoSEQ multiplex PCR, and the TCRdb table lists in-frame clones only, not all of them. V and J calls and clone size are copied from that table; D and trimming were computed from the DNA. This table has tens of thousands of clones, about four fifths appearing once. The sample is drawn from a study of blood T cell repertoires in COVID-19. For the study at large: COVID-19 samples collected from the United States, Italy and Spain covered acute and convalescent phases. T cells, B-cell-depleted T cells, or PBMCs provided the cDNA or gDNA that served as material.

With 4 bases removed from V and 14 bases from J, the gap between germline ends came to 17 bases. The CDR3 covers 13 residues. CDR1 is LGHNA, CDR2 YNFKEQ, per germline. This TCR derives from a human donor with acute or convalescent COVID-19. The donor label of this sample is uncertain. What was sequenced was peripheral blood. V usage is TRBV4-2 and J usage is TRBJ1-4; the D gene is possibly TRBD1 (5 bases). CDR3 nucleotides: TGTGCCAGCAGCCCAACAGGTTTCGACTTTCTGTTTTTT. Its translation: CASSPTGFDFLFF.